This T cell receptor (beta chain) is from a study of blood T cell repertoires in COVID-19. Study summary: The samples span acute and convalescent COVID-19 from the United States, Italy and Spain. PBMCs, B-cell-depleted T cells, or T cells provided the cDNA or gDNA that made up the material.

J was trimmed by 5 bases and V by 0 bases; bases with no gene match: 8. Germline-derived CDR1 and CDR2 are LGHDT and YNNKEL (reference sequence). This CDR3 is 16 amino acids long. Study processing details: Amplification of reference gene primers was used by the study to estimate nucleated cell counts. Profiled with immunoSEQ multiplex PCR; TCRdb holds only in-frame clones, not every one. D and trimming were read from the DNA, whereas the V and J calls and clone size are those reported in that table. The sample yields more than 150,000 clones, roughly four fifths seen once. J is TRBJ2-7 and V is TRBV3-1 (or the pseudogene TRBV3-2); TRBD1 matches at 9 bases. This TCR was recovered from a woman aged 40 to 50 with acute or convalescent COVID-19. Material for sequencing was peripheral blood. The CDR3 region is CASSQDLGTGFHEQYF. The CDR3 DNA reads as TGTGCCAGCAGCCAAGATCTAGGGACAGGGTTTCACGAGCAGTACTTC.